Listed below are T cell receptor beta chains from one sample, sequenced in a study of T cells in Graves' hyperthyroidism and ophthalmopathy. One entry per CDR3 protein, called by TCRdb with MiXCR from the multiplex PCR reads. The sample has 390,000 or so distinct CDR3 sequences, about 15% seen once. Material for sequencing was blood. These receptors were obtained from a man in his late teens or twenties with Graves' ophthalmopathy. Both conserved end residues are part of each CDR3. The D gene is left open where the match is weak. Clone size is not always given. Where it is, it says once, few, many or a class for expanded clones.

v_gene	j_gene	abundance	d_gene	len	CDR3nt	CDR3aa
TRBV12-3/TRBV12-4	TRBJ2-1	many	.	13	TGTGCCAGCGCCGACCCTATGCCCAATGAGCAGTTCTTC	CASADPMPNEQFF
TRBV19	TRBJ2-6	once	TRBD1	16	TGTGCCAGTAGTTTGCCAGGGGGTTCAGGGGCCAACGTCCTGACTTTC	CASSLPGGSGANVLTF
TRBV5-1	TRBJ2-7	many	.	13	TGCGCCAGCAGCGAGGGACACAGCTACGAGCAGTACTTC	CASSEGHSYEQYF
TRBV6-1	TRBJ1-1	.	.	14	TGTGCCAGCAGTGAAGTGGGCAGGGGAACTGAAGCTTTCTTT	CASSEVGRGTEAFF
TRBV11-3	TRBJ2-2	many	.	15	TGTGCCAGCAGACTACAGGGAAGCGACACCGGGGAGCTGTTTTTT	CASRLQGSDTGELFF
TRBV12-3/TRBV12-4	TRBJ2-2	.	TRBD2	16	TGTGCCAGCAGTTTAGGTAGCGGGGGCAAAACCGGGGAGCTGTTTTTT	CASSLGSGGKTGELFF
TRBV5-1	TRBJ1-2	many	.	16	TGCGCCAGCAGCCGAAATGCGATCGGACAAAACTATGGCTACACCTTC	CASSRNAIGQNYGYTF
TRBV18	TRBJ2-5	many	.	13	TGTGCCAGCTCGCGGGACCAGCAAGAGACCCAGTACTTC	CASSRDQQETQYF
TRBV30	TRBJ1-1	many	TRBD1	14	TGTGCCTGGAGTTCGAACAGGGGTTGGACTGAAGCTTTCTTT	CAWSSNRGWTEAFF
TRBV7-2	TRBJ2-1	.	TRBD2	18	TGTGCCAGCAGCAGCCCCTACCCTGGGACTAGCGGGGACAATGAGCAGTTCTTC	CASSSPYPGTSGDNEQFF
TRBV14	TRBJ1-4	few	TRBD1	13	TGTGCCAGCAGACGAGGACAGGGAGGAAAACTGTTTTTT	CASRRGQGGKLFF
TRBV19	TRBJ2-5	.	TRBD2	17	TGTGCCAGTAGTATATGGGGCGAACTAGCGGGAGAAGAGACCCAGTACTTC	CASSIWGELAGEETQYF
TRBV6-2/TRBV6-3	TRBJ2-7	many	TRBD1	14	TGTGCCAGCAGTTACGGTCAGGGGGCGATTGAGCAGTACTTC	CASSYGQGAIEQYF
TRBV20-1	TRBJ2-1	many	TRBD2	13	TGCAGTGCTAGGAGCGGGGTTGTTAACGAGCAGTTCTTC	CSARSGVVNEQFF
TRBV7-8	TRBJ1-5	many	.	16	TGTGCCAGCAGCTTAGACGGCCAAACAAGCAATCAGCCCCAGCATTTT	CASSLDGQTSNQPQHF
TRBV7-8	TRBJ2-5	few	TRBD2	16	TGTGCCAGCAGCCCCCGCCGACTAGCGGGACAAGAGACCCAGTACTTC	CASSPRRLAGQETQYF
TRBV5-8	TRBJ1-2	many	TRBD1	14	TGTGCCAGCAGCGCGGGACAGGGGAAGTATGGCTACACCTTC	CASSAGQGKYGYTF
TRBV24-1	TRBJ2-1	many	TRBD1	14	TGTGCCACCAGTCCCAGACAGGGCGGTGATGAGCAGTTCTTC	CATSPRQGGDEQFF
TRBV5-1	TRBJ2-7	many	.	13	TGCGCCAGCAGCTTGGAGGCTTGGTACGAGCAGTACTTC	CASSLEAWYEQYF
TRBV5-6	TRBJ2-7	many	TRBD2	15	TGTGCCAGCAGCTTGGTAGCGGGGGCAGGCTACGAGCAGTACTTC	CASSLVAGAGYEQYF
TRBV6-2/TRBV6-3	TRBJ1-2	many	.	15	TGTGCCAGCAGTGCCCGTTGGGGGTTGAACTATGGCTACACCTTC	CASSARWGLNYGYTF
TRBV5-5	TRBJ1-3	.	.	14	TGTGCCAGCTGGAGGGGGACCTCTGGAAACACCATATATTTT	CASWRGTSGNTIYF